The present entry profiles one T cell receptor beta chain with its context. Its antigen is as yet unknown. From the 5' RACE reads, TCRdb called clonotypes with MiXCR, one entry per CDR3 protein. The sample yields around 530,000 distinct CDR3 sequences, roughly 15% seen once. This sample is part of a study of identical twins. Whole-study findings and limits: The conclusions drew on cross-sectional statistical analysis instead of tracking the same donors. Abundant cord blood beta clonotypes carried fewer insertions; memory repertoires showed none. Twins shared beta out-of-frame sequences in excess, but this excess was weaker. There is a chance that invariant MAIT and iNKT cells partially muddied zero-insertion analyses.

The CDR3 is made up of 13 amino acids. V dropped 4 bases and J dropped 9 bases, with 10 bases sitting between them. The germline V gene encodes CDR1 MNHEY and CDR2 SVGAGI. The data also belong to a second study, concerning yellow fever vaccine responses in identical twins.

This rearrangement joins TRBV6-5 to TRBJ1-6; no clear D. The sequenced sample consisted of CD4+ T cells sorted from blood. The clonotype originates from a woman aged 18-29 years in good health. The CDR3 protein is CASSSGWGSPLHF. The CDR3 coding sequence is TGTGCCAGCAGTTCCGGTTGGGGTTCACCCCTCCACTTT.